This TCR beta chain was sequenced in a study of blood T cell repertoires in COVID-19. Source study methods: Nucleated cell counts were estimated from reference gene primer amplification. Libraries were prepared by immunoSEQ multiplex PCR; TCRdb keeps only in-frame clonotypes and omits some of them. That table gives V, J and clone size, and the DNA gave D and trimming. The sample lists about 530,000 clones; approximately 91% were seen once. One Seattle source followed patients from active infection through their disease course. Sequences were obtained from peripheral blood. The TCR originated in a woman in her forties or fifties with COVID-19, enrolled during active disease.

CDR3 nucleotides: TGTGCCAGCAGCTCCATACAAGGGGGGGACTATGGCTACACCTTC. It yields the protein CASSSIQGGDYGYTF. This chain connects TRBV7-6 to TRBJ1-2; tentative D call: TRBD1 (6 bases). The CDR3 extends over 15 amino acids. Per the germline V gene, CDR1 is SGHVS and CDR2 is FNYEAQ. V was cut by 4 bases and J by 3 bases, with 15 bases left in between.